This T cell receptor beta chain is from a study of untreated major depressive disorder. Controls scored 5 or less on a depressive symptom inventory and never had mood disorders. The method was immunoSEQ multiplex PCR; TCRdb's version includes in-frame clones alone and lacks a portion of them. The sample holds tens of thousands of clones, about nine tenths seen once. The receptor was isolated from a woman in her thirties or forties in good health. Sample: CD4+ T cells from PBMCs.

CDR3 nucleotides: TGTGCCAGCAGCGGACTAGCGGGAGGGTTCATAGAGACCCAGTACTTC. Translation: CASSGLAGGFIETQYF. The V call is TRBV5-5, the J call TRBJ2-5; TRBD2 agrees at 15 bases. V was pared by 4 bases and J by 4 bases, with 5 bases of the junction left unmatched. From germline, CDR1 is SGHKS and CDR2 YYEKEE (reference sequence). This CDR3 has 16 residues.